The sequence of this T cell receptor (beta chain) was determined in a study of cytomegalovirus exposure and HLA in healthy donors. Primers: 60 Vbeta forward and 13 Jbeta reverse. Method: immunoSEQ multiplex PCR; TCRdb's copy keeps in-frame clones and lacks some. The sample has 65,000 to 85,000 clones, just over 70% seen once. V was trimmed by 3 bases and J by 0 bases, leaving 6 bases between them. The CDR3 has 13 residues. Per the germline V gene, CDR1 is SGHAT and CDR2 is FQNNGV. The gene calls are TRBV11-2 and TRBJ2-7, with D uncertain. Material for sequencing was PBMCs. This TCR was sampled from a man aged 55 to 70 in good health and CMV-seropositive. The CDR3: CASSFGDSYEQYF. The CDR3 nucleotides are TGTGCCAGCAGCTTCGGTGACTCCTACGAGCAGTACTTC. The whole variable domain, remainder taken from reference TRBV11-2 and TRBJ2-7, is EAGVAQSPRYKIIEKRQSVAFWCNPISGHATLYWYQQILGQGPKLLIQFQNNGVVDDSQLPKDRFSAERLKGVDSTLKIQPAKLEDSAVYLCASSFGDSYEQYFGPGTRLTVT.